This TCR beta chain stems from a study of blood T cell repertoires in COVID-19. The protocol was immunoSEQ multiplex PCR, while the TCRdb copy is restricted to in-frame clones and leaves out a portion. Of roughly 250,000 clones in the sample, around 90% were seen once. CDR3 length equals 15 residues. The J segment lost 8 bases and the V segment lost 0 bases, leaving 3 bases of the junction unmatched. CDR1 and CDR2 from the germline V gene are SGHTA and FQGTGA. Sequencing input: peripheral blood. This sequence originates from a middle-aged woman with acute or convalescent COVID-19. The chain combines TRBV7-3 with TRBJ2-1, with 11 bases fitting TRBD2. Here the CDR3 reads CASSLTSGGAYEQFF. CDR3 sequence (DNA): TGTGCCAGCAGCTTAACTAGCGGGGGGGCCTATGAGCAGTTCTTC.